This T cell receptor (beta chain) was profiled in a study of neoadjuvant nivolumab and ipilimumab in lung cancer. Assay: immunoSEQ multiplex PCR; the TCRdb copy retains only in-frame clones and omits some. Among roughly 45,000 clones listed, about 89% were seen once. Study-level results: Resected-tumor TCR richness correlated positively with pretherapy blood richness.

Between the trimmed V and J ends, which lost 6 bases and 5 bases, there was a span of 10 bases. The germline V gene has CDR1 KGHSH and CDR2 LQKENI. This CDR3 comprises 13 residues. A single count supports this clone. Its antigen is not identified. The chain is built from TRBV18 and TRBJ2-2; maybe TRBD1 (6 bases). The sample consisted of blood, taken before neoadjuvant nivolumab, alone or with ipilimumab. The TCR originated in an adult with non-small cell lung cancer. Some clones in this sample may be carry-over from other donors' samples. The CDR3 loop is CASSITGTGELFF. The DNA of the CDR3 is TGTGCCAGCTCCATTACAGGGACCGGGGAGCTGTTTTTT.